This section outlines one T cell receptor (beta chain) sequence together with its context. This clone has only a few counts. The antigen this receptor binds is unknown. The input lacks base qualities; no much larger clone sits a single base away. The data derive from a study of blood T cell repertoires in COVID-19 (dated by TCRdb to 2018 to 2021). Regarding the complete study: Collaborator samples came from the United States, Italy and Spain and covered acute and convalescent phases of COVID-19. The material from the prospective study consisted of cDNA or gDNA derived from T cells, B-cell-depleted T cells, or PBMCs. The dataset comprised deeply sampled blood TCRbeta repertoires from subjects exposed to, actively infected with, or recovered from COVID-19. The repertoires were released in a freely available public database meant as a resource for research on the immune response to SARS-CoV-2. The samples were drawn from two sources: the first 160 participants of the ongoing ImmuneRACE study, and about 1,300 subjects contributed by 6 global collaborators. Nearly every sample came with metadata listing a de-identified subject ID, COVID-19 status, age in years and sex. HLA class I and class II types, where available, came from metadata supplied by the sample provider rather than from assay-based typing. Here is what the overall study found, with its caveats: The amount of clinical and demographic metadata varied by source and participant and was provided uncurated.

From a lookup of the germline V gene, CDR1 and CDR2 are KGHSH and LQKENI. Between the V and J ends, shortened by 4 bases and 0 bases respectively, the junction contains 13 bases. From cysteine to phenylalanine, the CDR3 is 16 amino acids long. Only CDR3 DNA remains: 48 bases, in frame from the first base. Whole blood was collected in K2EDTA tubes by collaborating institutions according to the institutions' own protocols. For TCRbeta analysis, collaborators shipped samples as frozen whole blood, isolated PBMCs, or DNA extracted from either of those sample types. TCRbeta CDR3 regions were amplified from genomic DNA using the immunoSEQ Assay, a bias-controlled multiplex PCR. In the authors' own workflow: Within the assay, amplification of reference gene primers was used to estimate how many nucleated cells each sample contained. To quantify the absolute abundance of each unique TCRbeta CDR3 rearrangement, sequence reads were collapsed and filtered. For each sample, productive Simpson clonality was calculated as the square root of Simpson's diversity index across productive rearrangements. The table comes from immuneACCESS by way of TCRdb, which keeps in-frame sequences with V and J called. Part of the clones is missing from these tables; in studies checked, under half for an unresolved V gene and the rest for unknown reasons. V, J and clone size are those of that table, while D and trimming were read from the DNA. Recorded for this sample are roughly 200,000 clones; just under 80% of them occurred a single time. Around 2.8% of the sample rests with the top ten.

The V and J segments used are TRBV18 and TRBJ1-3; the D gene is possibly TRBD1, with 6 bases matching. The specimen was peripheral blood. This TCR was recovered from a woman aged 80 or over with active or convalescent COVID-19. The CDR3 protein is CASSQRTAYSGNTIYF. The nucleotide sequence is TGTGCCAGCTCACAACGGACAGCCTACTCTGGAAACACCATATATTTT.